The rows below give T cell receptor beta chains drawn from one sample of a study of long-term antiretroviral therapy in people with HIV. Repertoires were generated with immunoSEQ multiplex PCR, while TCRdb's copy carries only in-frame clones and drops some. This sample has about 19,000 clones, with roughly 87% found just once. The specimen was unsorted PBMCs, collected 2.1 years after starting antiretroviral therapy. The receptors shown here come from a man aged 18 to 30 with HIV. CDR3s include the opening cysteine and the closing phenylalanine or tryptophan. D genes are given only for firm matches. Clone size is given for some rows only: seen once, a few or many times, or a class if the clone is expanded.

V gene	D gene	clone size	J gene	CDR3 DNA	CDR3 protein
TRBV30	TRBD1	.	TRBJ1-2	TGTGCCTCCAGGGGGGACTATGGCTACACCTTC	CASRGDYGYTF
TRBV30	.	once	TRBJ2-1	TGTGCCTGGAGACTACCAAGCTCCTACAATGAGCAGTTCTTC	CAWRLPSSYNEQFF
TRBV6-1	TRBD2	.	TRBJ2-5	TGTGCCAGCTCCCTAGCGGGGGGTATCGAGACCCAGTACTTC	CASSLAGGIETQYF
TRBV11-1	TRBD1	.	TRBJ1-6	TGTGCCAGCAGGGACTCCGGGACAGTCTCACCCCTCCACTTT	CASRDSGTVSPLHF
TRBV18	.	.	TRBJ2-7	TGTGCCAGCTCACAAGGATCGACCTACGAGCAGTACTTC	CASSQGSTYEQYF
TRBV7-9	.	.	TRBJ1-2	TGTGCCAGCAGCCCTCCGGGGGGAAATAACTATGGCTACACCTTC	CASSPPGGNNYGYTF
TRBV2	.	few	TRBJ2-7	TGTGCCAGCTACCGGGTATTCGAGCAGTACTTC	CASYRVFEQYF
TRBV28	TRBD1	.	TRBJ1-2	TGTGCCAGCAGCATCCCCTGGACAGGGAATGGCTACACCTTC	CASSIPWTGNGYTF
TRBV18	.	.	TRBJ2-7	TGTGCCAGCTCACCACCCGAGGATAGGCACTACGAGCAGTACTTC	CASSPPEDRHYEQYF
TRBV6-5	.	.	TRBJ1-5	TGTGCCAGCAGTTACTCGCGGGCCAATCAGCCCCAGCATTTT	CASSYSRANQPQHF
TRBV19	.	.	TRBJ1-1	TGTGCCAGTAGTATTCTTCCGGGTAGGATGAACACTGAAGCTTTCTTT	CASSILPGRMNTEAFF